The sequence of this T cell receptor (beta chain) was determined in a study of blood T cell repertoires in COVID-19. On the study more broadly: PBMCs, B-cell-depleted T cells, or T cells provided the cDNA or gDNA that made up the material.

Libraries were prepared by immunoSEQ multiplex PCR; TCRdb keeps only in-frame clonotypes and omits some of them. This sample has a few hundred thousand clones, with around 87% found just once. This CDR3 comprises 15 residues. Germline V CDR1 and CDR2: MDHEN, SYDVKM. The junction had 14 bases not matched to a gene; V was cut back by 6 bases and J by 7 bases. The sequence was collected from a woman aged 50 to 60 who had recovered from COVID-19. The sequenced sample consisted of peripheral blood. The chain joins TRBV28 to TRBJ2-5; the match to TRBD1 covers 7 bases. As DNA, the CDR3 is TGTGCCAGCAGCCGAAGGACAGGAGTGCGGTGGACCCAGTACTTC. As protein: CASSRRTGVRWTQYF.